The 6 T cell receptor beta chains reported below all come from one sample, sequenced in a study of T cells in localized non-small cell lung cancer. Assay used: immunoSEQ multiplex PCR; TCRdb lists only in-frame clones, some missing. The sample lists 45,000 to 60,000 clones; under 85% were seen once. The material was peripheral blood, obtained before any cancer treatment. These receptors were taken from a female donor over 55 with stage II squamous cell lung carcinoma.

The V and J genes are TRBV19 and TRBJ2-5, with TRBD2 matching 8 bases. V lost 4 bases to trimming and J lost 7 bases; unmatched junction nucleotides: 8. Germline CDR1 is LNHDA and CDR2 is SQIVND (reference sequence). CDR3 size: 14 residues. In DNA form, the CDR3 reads TGTGCCAGTAGTAGGGATAGCGGGGCAGGGACCCAGTACTTC. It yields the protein CASSRDSGAGTQYF. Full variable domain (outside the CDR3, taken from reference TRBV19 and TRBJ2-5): DGGITQSPKYLFRKEGQNVTLSCEQNLNHDAMYWYRQDPGQGLRLIYYSQIVNDFQKGDIAEGYSVSREKKESFPLTVTSAQKNPTAFYLCASSRDSGAGTQYFGPGTRLLVL.

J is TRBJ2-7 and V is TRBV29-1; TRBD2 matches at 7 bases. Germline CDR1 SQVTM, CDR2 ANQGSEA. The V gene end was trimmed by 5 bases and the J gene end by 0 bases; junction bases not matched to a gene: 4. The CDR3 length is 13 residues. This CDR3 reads CSVFGGVSYEQYF. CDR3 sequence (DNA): TGCAGCGTTTTTGGGGGGGTCTCCTACGAGCAGTACTTC.

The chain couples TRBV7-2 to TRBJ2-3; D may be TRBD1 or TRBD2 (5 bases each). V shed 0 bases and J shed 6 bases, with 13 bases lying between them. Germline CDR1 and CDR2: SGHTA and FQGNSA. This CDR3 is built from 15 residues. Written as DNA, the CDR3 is TGTGCCAGCAGCTTAGCGGCCCGGGACGGGGATACGCAGTATTTT. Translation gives CASSLAARDGDTQYF.

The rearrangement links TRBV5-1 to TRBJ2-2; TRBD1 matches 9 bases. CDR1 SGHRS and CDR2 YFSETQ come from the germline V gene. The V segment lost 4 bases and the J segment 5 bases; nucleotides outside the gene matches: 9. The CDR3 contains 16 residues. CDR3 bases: TGCGCCAGCAGCGGAATGGGACAGGGTCGTACCGGGGAGCTGTTTTTT. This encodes CASSGMGQGRTGELFF.

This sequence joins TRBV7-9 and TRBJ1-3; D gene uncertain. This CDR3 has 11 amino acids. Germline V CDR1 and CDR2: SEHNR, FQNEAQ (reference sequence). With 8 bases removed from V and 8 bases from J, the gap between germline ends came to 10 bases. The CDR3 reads CASSQWDTIYF. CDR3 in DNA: TGTGCCAGCTCCCAATGGGACACCATATATTTT.

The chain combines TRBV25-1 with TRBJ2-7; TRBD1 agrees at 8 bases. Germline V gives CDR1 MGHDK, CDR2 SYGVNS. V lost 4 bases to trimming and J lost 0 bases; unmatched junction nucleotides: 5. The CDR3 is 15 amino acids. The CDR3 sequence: CASSGGQDTSYEQYF. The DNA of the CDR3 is TGTGCCAGCAGTGGGGGACAGGATACCTCCTACGAGCAGTACTTC.